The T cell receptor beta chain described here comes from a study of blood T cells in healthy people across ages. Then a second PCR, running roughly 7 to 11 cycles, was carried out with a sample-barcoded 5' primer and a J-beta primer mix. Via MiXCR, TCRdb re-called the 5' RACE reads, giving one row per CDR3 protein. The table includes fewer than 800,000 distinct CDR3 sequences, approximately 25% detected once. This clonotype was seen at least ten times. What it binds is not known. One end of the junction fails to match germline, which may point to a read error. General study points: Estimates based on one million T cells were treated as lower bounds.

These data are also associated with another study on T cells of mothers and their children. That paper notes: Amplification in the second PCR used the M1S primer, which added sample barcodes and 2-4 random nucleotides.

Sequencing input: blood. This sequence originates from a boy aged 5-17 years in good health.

This chain's CDR3 is CASSLGQGGETQYF. The CDR3 DNA follows: TGTGCCAGCAGTCTTGGACAGGGGGGAGAGACCCAGTACTTC. The J gene is TRBJ2-5, the V gene TRBV5-1, with TRBD1 identical over 10 bases. The CDR3 is made up of 14 amino acids. Per germline, CDR1 SGHRS and CDR2 YFSETQ.